These T cell receptor beta chains were read from a single sample in a study of HIV-infected patients and healthy controls. TCRdb used MiXCR to reprocess the 5' RACE reads, holding one entry per CDR3 protein. Found here are 18,000 or so distinct CDR3 sequences, roughly 9% of them singletons; the top ten hold 6.5%. The sequenced sample consisted of blood. The source of these receptors is an adult in good health. Each CDR3 is given with its conserved first and last residue. The order of the fields is V gene, D gene, clone size, J gene, CDR3 protein, CDR3 DNA. D genes are given only for firm matches. A row's size may be missing; if present it is once, few, many or a size class.

V gene: TRBV4-1
D gene: TRBD2
clone size: many
J gene: TRBJ2-7
CDR3 protein: CASSQDAAGGPYEQYF
CDR3 DNA: TGCGCCAGCAGCCAAGATGCGGCGGGAGGGCCCTACGAGCAGTACTTC

V gene: TRBV19
D gene: -
clone size: many
J gene: TRBJ2-3
CDR3 protein: CASSIDRDSTQYF
CDR3 DNA: TGTGCCAGTAGTATAGACCGGGACTCGACGCAGTATTTT

V gene: TRBV5-1
D gene: TRBD1
clone size: many
J gene: TRBJ2-2
CDR3 protein: CASSLNTQGRATGELFF
CDR3 DNA: TGCGCCAGCAGCTTGAACACACAGGGGCGTGCCACCGGGGAGCTGTTTTTT

V gene: TRBV12-3/TRBV12-4
D gene: -
clone size: many
J gene: TRBJ2-1
CDR3 protein: CASTRGATSLEFF
CDR3 DNA: TGTGCCAGCACTCGAGGGGCTACATCCCTAGAGTTCTTC

V gene: TRBV11-2
D gene: -
clone size: -
J gene: TRBJ2-3
CDR3 protein: CASSSTEDTPQYF
CDR3 DNA: TGTGCCAGCAGCTCCACAGAAGATACCCCGCAGTATTTT

V gene: TRBV18
D gene: -
clone size: many
J gene: TRBJ2-1
CDR3 protein: CASSPGVGNEQFF
CDR3 DNA: TGTGCCAGCTCACCGGGAGTTGGGAATGAGCAGTTCTTC

V gene: TRBV19
D gene: -
clone size: -
J gene: TRBJ1-2
CDR3 protein: CASTRGTPPDYGYTF
CDR3 DNA: TGTGCCAGTACCAGAGGGACTCCCCCGGACTATGGCTACACCTTC

V gene: TRBV7-8
D gene: -
clone size: -
J gene: TRBJ1-1
CDR3 protein: CASRGAGDTEAFF
CDR3 DNA: TGTGCCAGCAGGGGGGCCGGAGATACTGAAGCTTTCTTT

V gene: TRBV5-1
D gene: -
clone size: medium-sized
J gene: TRBJ1-4
CDR3 protein: CASSLVIGTNEKLFF
CDR3 DNA: TGCGCCAGCAGCTTGGTAATCGGGACTAATGAAAAACTGTTTTTT

V gene: TRBV28
D gene: -
clone size: -
J gene: TRBJ1-1
CDR3 protein: CAIAGGDTEAFF
CDR3 DNA: TGTGCCATCGCCGGGGGGGACACTGAAGCTTTCTTT

V gene: TRBV10-3
D gene: -
clone size: medium-sized
J gene: TRBJ2-4
CDR3 protein: CAISPGAEGDIQYF
CDR3 DNA: TGTGCCATCAGCCCGGGGGCGGAAGGGGACATTCAGTACTTC

V gene: TRBV6-6
D gene: -
clone size: -
J gene: TRBJ2-1
CDR3 protein: CASSFELGANEQFF
CDR3 DNA: TGTGCCAGCAGTTTTGAATTAGGGGCTAATGAGCAGTTCTTC

V gene: TRBV25-1
D gene: TRBD1
clone size: few
J gene: TRBJ2-3
CDR3 protein: CASSDPGQGYWDTDTQYF
CDR3 DNA: TGTGCCAGCAGTGACCCGGGACAGGGGTATTGGGACACAGATACGCAGTATTTT

V gene: TRBV20-1
D gene: -
clone size: medium-sized
J gene: TRBJ2-7
CDR3 protein: CSARRGGVGEQYF
CDR3 DNA: TGCAGTGCTCGAAGGGGCGGGGTCGGCGAGCAGTACTTC

V gene: TRBV15
D gene: TRBD2
clone size: medium-sized
J gene: TRBJ2-4
CDR3 protein: CATGAGAAKNIQYF
CDR3 DNA: TGTGCCACCGGCGCGGGAGCGGCCAAAAACATTCAGTACTTC

V gene: TRBV2
D gene: -
clone size: many
J gene: TRBJ1-1
CDR3 protein: CASSIIAEAFF
CDR3 DNA: TGTGCCAGCAGTATTATCGCTGAAGCTTTCTTT

V gene: TRBV6-1
D gene: -
clone size: -
J gene: TRBJ2-3
CDR3 protein: CASSEQAEDTQYF
CDR3 DNA: TGTGCCAGCAGTGAACAAGCAGAAGATACGCAGTATTTT

V gene: TRBV5-1
D gene: TRBD1
clone size: many
J gene: TRBJ2-1
CDR3 protein: CASRLQGGTYNEQFF
CDR3 DNA: TGCGCCAGCCGATTACAGGGGGGTACCTACAATGAGCAGTTCTTC

V gene: TRBV6-1
D gene: -
clone size: medium-sized
J gene: TRBJ1-1
CDR3 protein: CASSELGGGGSVNTEAFF
CDR3 DNA: TGTGCCAGCAGTGAATTGGGAGGTGGGGGATCTGTGAACACTGAAGCTTTCTTT

V gene: TRBV10-3
D gene: TRBD1
clone size: medium-sized
J gene: TRBJ2-1
CDR3 protein: CAISELGDRAKKEQFF
CDR3 DNA: TGTGCCATCAGTGAGCTAGGGGACAGGGCGAAAAAAGAGCAGTTCTTC

V gene: TRBV20-1
D gene: TRBD2
clone size: many
J gene: TRBJ2-7
CDR3 protein: CSAREVRLAGYEQYF
CDR3 DNA: TGCAGTGCTAGAGAGGTACGGCTAGCGGGGTACGAGCAGTACTTC

V gene: TRBV3-1
D gene: -
clone size: many
J gene: TRBJ2-1
CDR3 protein: CASSQDRANYNEQFF
CDR3 DNA: TGTGCCAGCAGCCAAGACCGGGCAAACTACAATGAGCAGTTCTTC

V gene: TRBV9
D gene: -
clone size: many
J gene: TRBJ1-1
CDR3 protein: CASSVTGNTEAFF
CDR3 DNA: TGTGCCAGCAGCGTAACAGGTAACACTGAAGCTTTCTTT

V gene: TRBV2
D gene: TRBD1
clone size: many
J gene: TRBJ2-3
CDR3 protein: CASSDGQGATTDTQYF
CDR3 DNA: TGTGCCAGCAGTGATGGACAGGGGGCAACGACAGATACGCAGTATTTT

V gene: TRBV18
D gene: TRBD2
clone size: many
J gene: TRBJ2-7
CDR3 protein: CASSPTVLAGAKEQYF
CDR3 DNA: TGTGCCAGCTCACCAACAGTCCTAGCGGGAGCGAAGGAGCAGTACTTC

V gene: TRBV6-5
D gene: -
clone size: -
J gene: TRBJ1-6
CDR3 protein: CASSSPLHF
CDR3 DNA: TGTGCCAGCAGTTCACCCCTCCACTTT

V gene: TRBV5-1
D gene: TRBD2
clone size: many
J gene: TRBJ2-1
CDR3 protein: CASSLSAGGFNEQFF
CDR3 DNA: TGCGCCAGCAGCTTGAGCGCGGGAGGTTTCAATGAGCAGTTCTTC

V gene: TRBV20-1
D gene: TRBD2
clone size: many
J gene: TRBJ2-3
CDR3 protein: CSARKSGRLLGTDTQYF
CDR3 DNA: TGCAGTGCCAGGAAAAGCGGGAGGCTTCTTGGCACAGATACGCAGTATTTT

V gene: TRBV20-1
D gene: TRBD1
clone size: medium-sized
J gene: TRBJ2-6
CDR3 protein: CSARDSRQGFSGANVLTF
CDR3 DNA: TGCAGTGCTAGAGATTCGAGACAGGGGTTCTCTGGGGCCAACGTCCTGACTTTC

V gene: TRBV4-1
D gene: TRBD2
clone size: -
J gene: TRBJ2-7
CDR3 protein: CASSQERSGGAYEQYF
CDR3 DNA: TGCGCCAGCAGCCAAGAGCGGTCTGGGGGGGCCTACGAGCAGTACTTC

V gene: TRBV5-4
D gene: -
clone size: -
J gene: TRBJ2-7
CDR3 protein: CASSYSVGYEQYF
CDR3 DNA: TGTGCCAGCAGCTATAGTGTGGGCTACGAGCAGTACTTC

V gene: TRBV12-3/TRBV12-4
D gene: -
clone size: -
J gene: TRBJ1-3
CDR3 protein: CASSLRGTGNTIYF
CDR3 DNA: TGTGCCAGCAGTTTGAGGGGAACTGGAAACACCATATATTTT

V gene: TRBV4-1
D gene: -
clone size: medium-sized
J gene: TRBJ2-7
CDR3 protein: CASSQDPASSLPYEQYF
CDR3 DNA: TGCGCCAGCAGCCAAGATCCGGCTAGCAGCCTCCCCTACGAGCAGTACTTC

V gene: TRBV12-3/TRBV12-4
D gene: -
clone size: -
J gene: TRBJ2-1
CDR3 protein: CASSFVGRYNEQFF
CDR3 DNA: TGTGCCAGCAGTTTTGTCGGCAGGTACAATGAGCAGTTCTTC

V gene: TRBV7-2
D gene: -
clone size: few
J gene: TRBJ1-1
CDR3 protein: CASSPDGREAFF
CDR3 DNA: TGTGCCAGCAGCCCCGACGGCCGGGAAGCTTTCTTT

V gene: TRBV6-5
D gene: -
clone size: many
J gene: TRBJ1-3
CDR3 protein: CASSYSTRAGNTIYF
CDR3 DNA: TGTGCCAGCAGTTACTCGACAAGGGCTGGAAACACCATATATTTT

V gene: TRBV6-5
D gene: TRBD2
clone size: medium-sized
J gene: TRBJ2-7
CDR3 protein: CASRYSGRYEQYF
CDR3 DNA: TGTGCCAGCAGATATAGCGGGAGGTACGAGCAGTACTTC

V gene: TRBV5-4
D gene: TRBD2
clone size: many
J gene: TRBJ2-1
CDR3 protein: CASSFPSGSNVDEQFF
CDR3 DNA: TGTGCCAGCAGCTTCCCTAGCGGGAGTAATGTCGATGAGCAGTTCTTC

V gene: TRBV20-1
D gene: -
clone size: many
J gene: TRBJ2-3
CDR3 protein: CSASRDAGDTQYF
CDR3 DNA: TGCAGTGCTAGTCGGGACGCGGGGGATACGCAGTATTTT

V gene: TRBV19
D gene: -
clone size: many
J gene: TRBJ2-5
CDR3 protein: CASSQGRQETQYF
CDR3 DNA: TGTGCCAGTAGTCAAGGCAGGCAAGAGACCCAGTACTTC

V gene: TRBV7-9
D gene: -
clone size: few
J gene: TRBJ1-1
CDR3 protein: CASNTAGRGTEAFF
CDR3 DNA: TGTGCCAGCAACACGGCAGGCAGGGGAACTGAAGCTTTCTTT

V gene: TRBV19
D gene: -
clone size: medium-sized
J gene: TRBJ2-5
CDR3 protein: CASSIGPAQETQYF
CDR3 DNA: TGTGCCAGTAGTATAGGGCCAGCCCAAGAGACCCAGTACTTC

V gene: TRBV23-1
D gene: -
clone size: many
J gene: TRBJ2-1
CDR3 protein: CASSQEGAGFKNEQFF
CDR3 DNA: TGCGCCAGCAGCCAAGAAGGTGCGGGATTCAAGAATGAGCAGTTCTTC

V gene: TRBV20-1
D gene: -
clone size: -
J gene: TRBJ2-6
CDR3 protein: CSASMLAGHGQVGANVLTF
CDR3 DNA: TGCAGTGCTAGTATGTTAGCGGGACATGGACAGGTTGGGGCCAACGTCCTGACTTTC

V gene: TRBV5-4
D gene: -
clone size: few
J gene: TRBJ2-1
CDR3 protein: CASTGTEHNEQFF
CDR3 DNA: TGTGCCAGCACCGGGACCGAACACAATGAGCAGTTCTTC

V gene: TRBV5-6
D gene: TRBD2
clone size: many
J gene: TRBJ2-1
CDR3 protein: CASSAGTSFHNEQFF
CDR3 DNA: TGTGCCAGCAGTGCCGGGACTAGCTTCCACAATGAGCAGTTCTTC

V gene: TRBV12-3/TRBV12-4
D gene: -
clone size: medium-sized
J gene: TRBJ2-5
CDR3 protein: CASSLIQETQYF
CDR3 DNA: TGTGCCAGCAGTTTGATCCAAGAGACCCAGTACTTC

V gene: TRBV5-1
D gene: TRBD1
clone size: many
J gene: TRBJ2-5
CDR3 protein: CASSRIGDRQETQYF
CDR3 DNA: TGCGCCAGCAGCCGGATCGGGGACAGGCAAGAGACCCAGTACTTC

V gene: TRBV20-1
D gene: TRBD1
clone size: medium-sized
J gene: TRBJ2-4
CDR3 protein: CSAKAGQANIQYF
CDR3 DNA: TGCAGTGCAAAGGCCGGACAGGCAAACATTCAGTACTTC

V gene: TRBV18
D gene: -
clone size: many
J gene: TRBJ2-7
CDR3 protein: CASSPGTSRGEQYF
CDR3 DNA: TGTGCCAGCTCACCAGGGACATCGAGAGGGGAGCAGTACTTC

V gene: TRBV20-1
D gene: TRBD2
clone size: many
J gene: TRBJ2-2
CDR3 protein: CSAPRAAGATGELFF
CDR3 DNA: TGCAGTGCTCCCAGGGCAGCGGGAGCCACCGGGGAGCTGTTTTTT

V gene: TRBV27
D gene: TRBD2
clone size: -
J gene: TRBJ2-7
CDR3 protein: CASSLSGTSNHEQYF
CDR3 DNA: TGTGCCAGCAGTTTATCAGGGACTAGCAACCACGAGCAGTACTTC

V gene: TRBV11-2
D gene: TRBD2
clone size: few
J gene: TRBJ2-1
CDR3 protein: CASSRLAGSYNEQFF
CDR3 DNA: TGTGCCAGCAGCCGACTAGCGGGCTCCTACAATGAGCAGTTCTTC